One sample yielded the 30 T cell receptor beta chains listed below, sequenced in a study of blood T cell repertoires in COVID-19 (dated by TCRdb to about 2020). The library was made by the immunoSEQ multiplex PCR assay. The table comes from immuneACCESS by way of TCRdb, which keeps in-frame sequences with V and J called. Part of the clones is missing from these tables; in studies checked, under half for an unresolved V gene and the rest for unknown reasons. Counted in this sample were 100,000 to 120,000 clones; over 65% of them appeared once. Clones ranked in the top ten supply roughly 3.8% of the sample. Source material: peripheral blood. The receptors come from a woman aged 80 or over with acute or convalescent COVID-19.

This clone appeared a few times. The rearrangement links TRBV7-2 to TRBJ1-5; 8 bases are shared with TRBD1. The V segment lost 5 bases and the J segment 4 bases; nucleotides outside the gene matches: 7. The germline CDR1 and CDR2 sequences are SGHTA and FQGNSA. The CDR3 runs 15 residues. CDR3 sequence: CASSPRTGTNQPQHF. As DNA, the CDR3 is TGTGCCAGCAGCCCCCGGACAGGGACTAATCAGCCCCAGCATTTT.

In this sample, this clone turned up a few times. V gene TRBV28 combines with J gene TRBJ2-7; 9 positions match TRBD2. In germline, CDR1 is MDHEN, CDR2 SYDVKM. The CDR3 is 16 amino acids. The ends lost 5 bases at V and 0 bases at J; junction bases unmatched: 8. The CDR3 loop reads CASSADSGGSSYEQYF. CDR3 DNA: TGTGCCAGCAGTGCGGATAGCGGGGGAAGCTCCTACGAGCAGTACTTC.

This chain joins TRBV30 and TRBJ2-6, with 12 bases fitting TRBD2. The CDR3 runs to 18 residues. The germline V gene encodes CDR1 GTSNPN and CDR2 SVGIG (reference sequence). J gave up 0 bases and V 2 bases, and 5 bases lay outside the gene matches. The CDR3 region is CAWSKGLAGISGANVLTF. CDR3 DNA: TGTGCCTGGAGTAAAGGACTAGCGGGAATCTCTGGGGCCAACGTCCTGACTTTC.

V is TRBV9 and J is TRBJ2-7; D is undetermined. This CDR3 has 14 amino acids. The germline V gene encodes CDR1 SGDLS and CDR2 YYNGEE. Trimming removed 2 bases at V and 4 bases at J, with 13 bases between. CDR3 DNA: TGTGCCAGCAGCGTGGGTAGCTACTCTTACGAGCAGTACTTC. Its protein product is CASSVGSYSYEQYF.

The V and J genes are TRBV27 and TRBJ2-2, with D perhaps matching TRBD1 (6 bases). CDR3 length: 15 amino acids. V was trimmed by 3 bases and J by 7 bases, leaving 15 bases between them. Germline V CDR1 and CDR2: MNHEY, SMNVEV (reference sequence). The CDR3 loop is CASSLKQGPGGELFF. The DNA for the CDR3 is TGTGCCAGCAGTTTGAAACAGGGTCCGGGCGGGGAGCTGTTTTTT.

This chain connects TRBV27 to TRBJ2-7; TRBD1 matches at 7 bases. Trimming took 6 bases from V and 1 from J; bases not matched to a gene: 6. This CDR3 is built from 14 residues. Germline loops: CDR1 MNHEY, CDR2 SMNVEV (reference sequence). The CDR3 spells CASSPQGISYEQYF. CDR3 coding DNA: TGTGCCAGCAGCCCACAGGGGATTTCCTACGAGCAGTACTTC.

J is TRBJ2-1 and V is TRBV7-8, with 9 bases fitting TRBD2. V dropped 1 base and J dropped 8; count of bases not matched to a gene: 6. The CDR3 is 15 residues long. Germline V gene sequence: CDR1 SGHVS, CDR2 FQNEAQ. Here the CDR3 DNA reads TGTGCCAGCAGCTTAGAAGTAGCGGGAGTTCATGAGCAGTTCTTC. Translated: CASSLEVAGVHEQFF.

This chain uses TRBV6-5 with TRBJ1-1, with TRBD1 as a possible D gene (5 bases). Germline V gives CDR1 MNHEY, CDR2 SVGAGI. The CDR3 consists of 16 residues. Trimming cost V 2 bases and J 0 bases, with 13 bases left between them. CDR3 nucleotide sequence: TGTGCCAGCAGTTACGAGTCAGGGACTATGAACACTGAAGCTTTCTTT. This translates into CASSYESGTMNTEAFF.

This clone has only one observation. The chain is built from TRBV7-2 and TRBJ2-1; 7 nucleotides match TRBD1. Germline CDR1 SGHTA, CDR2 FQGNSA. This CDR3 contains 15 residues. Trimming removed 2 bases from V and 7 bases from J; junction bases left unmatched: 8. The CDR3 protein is CASSLRQGTENEQFF. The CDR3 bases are TGTGCCAGCAGCTTACGACAGGGCACTGAGAATGAGCAGTTCTTC.

The CDR3 bases are TGCAGCGCCCACCTTACGAGCGGCTATGGCTACACCTTC. Residues: CSAHLTSGYGYTF. V gene TRBV29-1 combines with J gene TRBJ1-2; no reliable D call. CDR3 length: 13 amino acids. Germline CDR1 SQVTM, CDR2 ANQGSEA. Trimming took off 7 bases at V and 4 bases at J, with 16 bases between the two ends.

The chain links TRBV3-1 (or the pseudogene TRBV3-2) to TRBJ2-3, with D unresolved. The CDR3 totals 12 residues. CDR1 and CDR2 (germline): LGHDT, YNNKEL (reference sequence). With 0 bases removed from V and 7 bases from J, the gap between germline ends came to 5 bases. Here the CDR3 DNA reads TGTGCCAGCAGCCAAGACCGGTATACGCAGTATTTT. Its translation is CASSQDRYTQYF.

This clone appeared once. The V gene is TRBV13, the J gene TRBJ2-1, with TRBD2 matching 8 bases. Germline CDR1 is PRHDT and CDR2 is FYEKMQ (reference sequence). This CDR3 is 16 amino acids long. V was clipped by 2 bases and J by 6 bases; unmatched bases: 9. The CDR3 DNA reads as TGTGCCAGCAGCTTAATTGGGACTAGAAAAACCAATGAGCAGTTCTTC. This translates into CASSLIGTRKTNEQFF.

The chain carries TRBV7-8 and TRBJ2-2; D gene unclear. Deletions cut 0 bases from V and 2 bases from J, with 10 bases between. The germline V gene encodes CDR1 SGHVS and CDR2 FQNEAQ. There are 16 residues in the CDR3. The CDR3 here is CASSLAGLVNTGELFF. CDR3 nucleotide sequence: TGTGCCAGCAGCTTAGCGGGCCTGGTTAACACCGGGGAGCTGTTTTTT.

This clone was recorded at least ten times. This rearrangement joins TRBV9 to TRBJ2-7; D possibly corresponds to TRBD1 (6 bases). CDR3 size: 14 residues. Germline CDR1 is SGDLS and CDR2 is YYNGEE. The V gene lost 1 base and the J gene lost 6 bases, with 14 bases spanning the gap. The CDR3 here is CASSVQGSNSEQYF. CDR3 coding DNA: TGTGCCAGCAGCGTACAGGGGAGCAATAGCGAGCAGTACTTC. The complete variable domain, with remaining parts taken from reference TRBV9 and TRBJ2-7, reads DSGVTQTPKHLITATGQRVTLRCSPRSGDLSVYWYQQSLDQGLQFLIQYYNGEERAKGNILERFSAQQFPDLHSELNLSSLELGDSALYFCASSVQGSNSEQYFGPGTRLTVT.

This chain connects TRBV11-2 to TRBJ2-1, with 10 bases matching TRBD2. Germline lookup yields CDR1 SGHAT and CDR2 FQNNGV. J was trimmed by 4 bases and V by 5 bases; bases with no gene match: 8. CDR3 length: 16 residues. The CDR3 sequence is CASSVASGSDYNEQFF. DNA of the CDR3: TGTGCCAGCAGCGTGGCTAGCGGGAGCGATTACAATGAGCAGTTCTTC.

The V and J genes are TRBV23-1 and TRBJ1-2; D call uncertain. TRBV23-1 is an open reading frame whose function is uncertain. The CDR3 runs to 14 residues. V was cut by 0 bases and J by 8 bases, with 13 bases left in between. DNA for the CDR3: TGCGCCAGCAGTCAATCTTCGCCACGTGAGGGCTACACCTTC. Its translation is CASSQSSPREGYTF.

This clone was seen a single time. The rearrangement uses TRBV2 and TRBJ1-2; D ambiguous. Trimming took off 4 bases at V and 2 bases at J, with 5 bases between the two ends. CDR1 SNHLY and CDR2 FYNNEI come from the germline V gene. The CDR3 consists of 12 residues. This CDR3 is CASSVQNYGYTF. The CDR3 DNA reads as TGTGCCAGCAGTGTGCAGAACTATGGCTACACCTTC. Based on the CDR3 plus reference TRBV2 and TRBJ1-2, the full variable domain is EPEVTQTPSHQVTQMGQEVILRCVPISNHLYFYWYRQILGQKVEFLVSFYNNEISEKSEIFDDQFSVERPDGSNFTLKIRSTKLEDSAMYFCASSVQNYGYTFGSGTRLTVV.

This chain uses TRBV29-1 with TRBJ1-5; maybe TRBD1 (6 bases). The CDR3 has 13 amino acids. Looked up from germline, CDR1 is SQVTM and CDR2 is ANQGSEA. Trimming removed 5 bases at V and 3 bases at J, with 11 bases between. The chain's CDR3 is CSVQGQDNQPQHF. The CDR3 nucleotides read TGCAGCGTTCAGGGGCAAGACAATCAGCCCCAGCATTTT.

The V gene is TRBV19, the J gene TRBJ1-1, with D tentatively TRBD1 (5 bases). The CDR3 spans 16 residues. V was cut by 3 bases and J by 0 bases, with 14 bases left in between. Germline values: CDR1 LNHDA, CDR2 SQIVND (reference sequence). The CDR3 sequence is CASSMGLRVMNTEAFF. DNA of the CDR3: TGTGCCAGTAGTATGGGCCTCAGGGTGATGAACACTGAAGCTTTCTTT.

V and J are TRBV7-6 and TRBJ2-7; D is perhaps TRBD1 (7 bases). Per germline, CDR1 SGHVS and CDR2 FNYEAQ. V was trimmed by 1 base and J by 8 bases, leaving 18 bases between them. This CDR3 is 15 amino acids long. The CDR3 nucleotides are TGTGCCAGCAGCTTAGGCGGGACAGAGGTTTCCAAGCAGTACTTC. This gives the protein CASSLGGTEVSKQYF.

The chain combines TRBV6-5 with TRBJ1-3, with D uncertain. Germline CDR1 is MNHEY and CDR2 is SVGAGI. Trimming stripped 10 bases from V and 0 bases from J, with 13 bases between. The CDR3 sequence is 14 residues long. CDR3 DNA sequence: TGTGCCACCCAAGCTCCTGTCTCTGGAAACACCATATATTTT. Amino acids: CATQAPVSGNTIYF.

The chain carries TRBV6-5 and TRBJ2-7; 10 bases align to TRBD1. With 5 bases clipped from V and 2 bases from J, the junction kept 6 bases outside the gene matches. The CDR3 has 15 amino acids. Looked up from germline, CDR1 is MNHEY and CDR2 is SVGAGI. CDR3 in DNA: TGTGCCAGCAGTCCTACCGGACAGGGGGCCTACGAGCAGTACTTC. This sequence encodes CASSPTGQGAYEQYF.

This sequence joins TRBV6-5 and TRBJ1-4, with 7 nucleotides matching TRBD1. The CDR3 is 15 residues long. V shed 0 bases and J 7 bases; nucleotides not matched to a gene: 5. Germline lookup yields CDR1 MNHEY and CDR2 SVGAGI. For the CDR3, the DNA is TGTGCCAGCAGTTACTCAGGGGGCGCCGGTGAAAAACTGTTTTTT. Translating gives CASSYSGGAGEKLFF.

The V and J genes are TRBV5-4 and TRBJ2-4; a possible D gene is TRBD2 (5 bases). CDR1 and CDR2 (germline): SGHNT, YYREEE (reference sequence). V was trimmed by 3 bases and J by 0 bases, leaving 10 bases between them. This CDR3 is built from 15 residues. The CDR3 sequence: CASSSTGLAKNIQYF. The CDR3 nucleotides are TGTGCCAGCAGCTCGACGGGATTAGCCAAAAACATTCAGTACTTC.

CDR3 in amino acids: CASSSLEGETQYF. Written as DNA, the CDR3 is TGTGCCAGTAGTAGTCTGGAGGGTGAGACCCAGTACTTC. The V call is TRBV19, the J call TRBJ2-5; possible D gene TRBD2, 6 bases. Germline values: CDR1 LNHDA, CDR2 SQIVND (reference sequence). There are 13 residues in the CDR3. The germline V and J ends were trimmed by 4 bases and 5 bases, with 11 bases remaining between them.

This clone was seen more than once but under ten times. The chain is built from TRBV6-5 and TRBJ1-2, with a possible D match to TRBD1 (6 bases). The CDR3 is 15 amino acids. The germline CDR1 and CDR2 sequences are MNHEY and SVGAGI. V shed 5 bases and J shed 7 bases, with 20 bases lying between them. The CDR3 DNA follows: TGTGCCAGCAGTCACCCAATAACAGGGTTCAGTGGCTACACCTTC. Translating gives CASSHPITGFSGYTF.

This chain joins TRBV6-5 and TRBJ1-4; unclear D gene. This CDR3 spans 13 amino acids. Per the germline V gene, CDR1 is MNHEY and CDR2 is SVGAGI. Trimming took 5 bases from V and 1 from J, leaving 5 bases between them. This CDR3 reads CASSPQTNEKLFF. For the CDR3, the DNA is TGTGCCAGCAGTCCCCAAACTAATGAAAAACTGTTTTTT.

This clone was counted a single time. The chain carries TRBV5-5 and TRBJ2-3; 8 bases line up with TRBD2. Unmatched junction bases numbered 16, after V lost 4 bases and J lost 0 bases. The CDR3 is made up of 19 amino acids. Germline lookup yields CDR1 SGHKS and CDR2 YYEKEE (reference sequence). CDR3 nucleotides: TGTGCCAGCAGCCCGCCCAACCTCTTAACTAGCGGAAGCACAGATACGCAGTATTTT. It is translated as CASSPPNLLTSGSTDTQYF.

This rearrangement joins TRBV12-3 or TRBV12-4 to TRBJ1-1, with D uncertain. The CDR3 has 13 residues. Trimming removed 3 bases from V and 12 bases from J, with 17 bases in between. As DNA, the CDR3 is TGTGCCAGCAGTTTTGGTGGTGGTCTAGATCCTTTCTTT. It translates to CASSFGGGLDPFF.

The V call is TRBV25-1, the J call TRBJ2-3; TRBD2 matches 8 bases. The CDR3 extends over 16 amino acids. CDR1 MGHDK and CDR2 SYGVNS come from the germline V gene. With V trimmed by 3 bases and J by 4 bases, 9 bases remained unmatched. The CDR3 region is CASSDTSGRWADTQYF. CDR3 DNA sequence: TGTGCCAGCAGTGATACTAGCGGTAGGTGGGCAGATACGCAGTATTTT.